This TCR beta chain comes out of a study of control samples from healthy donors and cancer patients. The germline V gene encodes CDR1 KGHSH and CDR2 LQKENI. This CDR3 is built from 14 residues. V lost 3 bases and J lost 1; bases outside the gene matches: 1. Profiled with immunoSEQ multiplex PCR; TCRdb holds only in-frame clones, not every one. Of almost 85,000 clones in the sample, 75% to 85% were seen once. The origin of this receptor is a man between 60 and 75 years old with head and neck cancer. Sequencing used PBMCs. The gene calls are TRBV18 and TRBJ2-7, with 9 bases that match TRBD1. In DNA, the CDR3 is TGTGCCAGCTCACCGGGACAGGGTTCCTACGAGCAGTACTTC. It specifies CASSPGQGSYEQYF.